These T cell receptor beta chains were read from a single sample in a study of T cells in Graves' hyperthyroidism and ophthalmopathy. TCRdb recomputed calls from the multiplex PCR reads with MiXCR, one row per CDR3 protein. The table shows about 600,000 distinct CDR3 sequences, with roughly 16% occurring only once. Sequencing was performed on blood. The receptors stem from a woman in her forties with Graves' ophthalmopathy. The CDR3 runs from the conserved cysteine through the conserved F or W. D genes are given only for firm matches.

v_gene: TRBV27; d_gene: TRBD2; j_gene: TRBJ2-7; CDR3aa: CASSSLAGGSYEQYF
v_gene: TRBV30; d_gene: TRBD1; j_gene: TRBJ2-7; CDR3aa: CACTQGAVSSYEQYF
v_gene: TRBV5-1; d_gene: -; j_gene: TRBJ1-6; CDR3aa: CASSLYPENSPLHF
v_gene: TRBV4-1; d_gene: TRBD2; j_gene: TRBJ2-2; CDR3aa: CASSQVGAGVNTGELFF
v_gene: TRBV9; d_gene: TRBD2; j_gene: TRBJ2-5; CDR3aa: CASSVEEAGGLRETQYF
v_gene: TRBV11-2; d_gene: -; j_gene: TRBJ1-1; CDR3aa: CASSFSGTVGNTEAFF
v_gene: TRBV7-6; d_gene: -; j_gene: TRBJ2-2; CDR3aa: CASSLSELTGELFF
v_gene: TRBV20-1; d_gene: TRBD1; j_gene: TRBJ1-3; CDR3aa: CSALRLDRAAGNTIYF
v_gene: TRBV28; d_gene: -; j_gene: TRBJ1-1; CDR3aa: CASSLTGWGAFF
v_gene: TRBV10-3; d_gene: -; j_gene: TRBJ1-5; CDR3aa: CAISERTAVQPQHF
v_gene: TRBV28; d_gene: TRBD1; j_gene: TRBJ2-7; CDR3aa: CASSRRTGDVGEQYF
v_gene: TRBV6-2/TRBV6-3; d_gene: -; j_gene: TRBJ2-1; CDR3aa: CASMGGDFDNEQFF
v_gene: TRBV10-3; d_gene: -; j_gene: TRBJ1-1; CDR3aa: CAISEPANTEAFF
v_gene: TRBV5-4; d_gene: -; j_gene: TRBJ2-7; CDR3aa: CASSLSLAGEQYF
v_gene: TRBV2; d_gene: TRBD2; j_gene: TRBJ2-1; CDR3aa: CASSVAGENEQFF
v_gene: TRBV19; d_gene: -; j_gene: TRBJ2-3; CDR3aa: CASSIFATSFYTDTQYF
v_gene: TRBV20-1; d_gene: TRBD1; j_gene: TRBJ2-3; CDR3aa: CSARASTDRSDTQYF
v_gene: TRBV29-1; d_gene: -; j_gene: TRBJ2-7; CDR3aa: CSVEGMSGLSYEQYF
v_gene: TRBV6-1; d_gene: -; j_gene: TRBJ2-7; CDR3aa: CASRYGGQGKDEQYF
v_gene: TRBV6-1; d_gene: TRBD1; j_gene: TRBJ2-7; CDR3aa: CASGYGTGPYEQYF
v_gene: TRBV29-1; d_gene: TRBD2; j_gene: TRBJ2-1; CDR3aa: CSVVVSGSNEQFF
v_gene: TRBV30; d_gene: -; j_gene: TRBJ2-5; CDR3aa: CAWSVLLPSVRGWQETQYF
v_gene: TRBV18; d_gene: -; j_gene: TRBJ1-1; CDR3aa: CASSPKTTELNTEAFF
v_gene: TRBV19; d_gene: TRBD2; j_gene: TRBJ2-7; CDR3aa: CASNNGRESSYEQYF
v_gene: TRBV12-3/TRBV12-4; d_gene: -; j_gene: TRBJ1-2; CDR3aa: CASSTRRNSGHGYGYTF
v_gene: TRBV10-1; d_gene: -; j_gene: TRBJ1-1; CDR3aa: CASSEPDAKAFF
v_gene: TRBV4-1; d_gene: -; j_gene: TRBJ1-6; CDR3aa: CASLGGGPLHF
v_gene: TRBV11-2; d_gene: TRBD2; j_gene: TRBJ2-1; CDR3aa: CASSPLRASGGKSEQFF
v_gene: TRBV15; d_gene: -; j_gene: TRBJ1-1; CDR3aa: CATSRDRTTEAFF
v_gene: TRBV5-5; d_gene: -; j_gene: TRBJ1-4; CDR3aa: CASSFVSGGTNEKLFF
v_gene: TRBV27; d_gene: TRBD2; j_gene: TRBJ2-1; CDR3aa: CASSFVPPGGNEQFF